The next 2 T cell receptor beta chains were all read from a single sample in a study of shared clonotypes between healthy human individuals. Sequenced by immunoSEQ multiplex PCR; TCRdb stores in-frame clones only, minus some. Here the sample spans about 530,000 clones, over 75% being singletons. The sample comprised PBMCs. These receptors originate from a woman aged 35 to 49 in good health. Some clones in this sample may be carry-over from other donors' samples.

The J gene is TRBJ2-2, the V gene TRBV7-2; D not certain. V dropped 1 base and J dropped 0 bases, with 6 bases sitting between them. This CDR3 is built from 15 residues. Germline assignment: CDR1 SGHTA and CDR2 FQGNSA. The CDR3 loop reads CASSLELPNTGELFF. As DNA, the CDR3 is TGTGCCAGCAGCTTAGAACTCCCGAACACCGGGGAGCTGTTTTTT.

The rearrangement joins TRBV7-2 to TRBJ2-3; D remains ambiguous. V lost 1 base and J lost 0, with 2 bases in between. This CDR3 has 13 amino acids. Germline CDR1 SGHTA, CDR2 FQGNSA. The CDR3 nucleotides are TGTGCCAGCAGCTTAGACAGCACAGATACGCAGTATTTT. This codes for CASSLDSTDTQYF.